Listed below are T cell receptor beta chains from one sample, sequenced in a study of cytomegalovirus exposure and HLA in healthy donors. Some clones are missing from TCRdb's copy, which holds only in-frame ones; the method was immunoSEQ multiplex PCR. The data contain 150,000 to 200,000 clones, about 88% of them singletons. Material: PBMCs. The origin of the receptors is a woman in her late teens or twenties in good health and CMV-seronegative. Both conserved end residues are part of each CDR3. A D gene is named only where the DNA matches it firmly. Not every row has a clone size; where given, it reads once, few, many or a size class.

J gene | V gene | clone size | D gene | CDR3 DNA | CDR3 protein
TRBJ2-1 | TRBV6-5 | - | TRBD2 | TGTGCCAGCAGGGGCCTAGCGGGGGGGGACAATGAGCAGTTCTTC | CASRGLAGGDNEQFF
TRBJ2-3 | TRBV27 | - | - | TGTGCCAGCAGTCAAGATACGCAGTATTTT | CASSQDTQYF
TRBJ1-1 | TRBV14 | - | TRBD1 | TGTGCCAGCAGCTTCGCCGGGACAGCCACTGAAGCTTTCTTT | CASSFAGTATEAFF
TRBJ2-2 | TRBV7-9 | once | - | TGTGCCAGCAGCTTACCCAACGGGGAGCTGTTTTTT | CASSLPNGELFF
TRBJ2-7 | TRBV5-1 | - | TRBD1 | TGCGCCAGCAGCTGGGACAGCCCAAGGGAGCAGTACTTC | CASSWDSPREQYF
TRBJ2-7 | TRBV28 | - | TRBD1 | TGTGCCAGCAGTCCCAGGGGGTACGAGCAGTACTTC | CASSPRGYEQYF
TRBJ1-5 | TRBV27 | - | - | TGTGCCAGCAGTTTAATGGCGGTGAGCAATCAGCCCCAGCATTTT | CASSLMAVSNQPQHF
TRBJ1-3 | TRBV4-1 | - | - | TGCGCCAGCAGCCAAGACCCCACAGGTTTTAGTGGAAACACCATATATTTT | CASSQDPTGFSGNTIYF
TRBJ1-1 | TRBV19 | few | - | TGTGCCAGTAGTATAAACAGGAACACTGAAGCTTTCTTT | CASSINRNTEAFF
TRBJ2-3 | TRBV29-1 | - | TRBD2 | TGCAGCGTCCCCCTGCCTAGCGGTTCTAGCACAGATACGCAGTATTTT | CSVPLPSGSSTDTQYF
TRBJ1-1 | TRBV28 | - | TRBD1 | TGTGCCAGCAGTCAATGGGACAGATATCACACTGAAGCTTTCTTT | CASSQWDRYHTEAFF
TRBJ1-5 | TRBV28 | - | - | TGTGCCAGCAGGAGCGGGTGGGGTAGCAATCAGCCCCAGCATTTT | CASRSGWGSNQPQHF
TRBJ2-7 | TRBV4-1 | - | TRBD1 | TGCGCCAGCAGAATGACAGGGGAGCGGGAGCAGTACTTC | CASRMTGEREQYF
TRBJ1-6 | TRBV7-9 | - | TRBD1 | TGTGCCAGCAGCTTAGGGACAGGGGAGTCACCCCTCCACTTT | CASSLGTGESPLHF
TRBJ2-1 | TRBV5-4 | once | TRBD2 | TGTGCCAGCAGCTTGTTTAGCGGGGGGGAGAATGAGCAGTTCTTC | CASSLFSGGENEQFF
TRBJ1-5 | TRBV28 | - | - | TGTGCCAGCAGTTTACGGGACAACTGGCCCCAGCATTTT | CASSLRDNWPQHF
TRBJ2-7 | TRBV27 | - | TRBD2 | TGTGCCAGCAGTTCAACCCGACTAGCGGGAGGGTTCTACGAGCAGTACTTC | CASSSTRLAGGFYEQYF
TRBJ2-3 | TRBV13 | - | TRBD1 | TGTGCCAGCAGCTTAGGGGACAGGGAGATAGATACGCAGTATTTT | CASSLGDREIDTQYF
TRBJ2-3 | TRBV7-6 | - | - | TGTGCCAGCAGCTTAGTCCAGGGAGATACGCAGTATTTT | CASSLVQGDTQYF
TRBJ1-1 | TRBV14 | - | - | TGTGCCAGCAGCCAAGAAACGGACACTGAAGCTTTCTTT | CASSQETDTEAFF
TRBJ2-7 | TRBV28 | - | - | TGTGCCAGCAGTTCGCAAACAGTTTTCCCCTACGAGCAGTACTTC | CASSSQTVFPYEQYF
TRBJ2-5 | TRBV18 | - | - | TGTGCCAGCTCACCAGGACTCGAAGAGACCCAGTACTTC | CASSPGLEETQYF
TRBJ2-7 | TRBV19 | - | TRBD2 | TGTGCCAGTAGTGCCGGGACTAGCGGGATTGTCTACGAGCAGTACTTC | CASSAGTSGIVYEQYF
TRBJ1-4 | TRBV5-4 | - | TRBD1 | TGTGCCAGCGCGGACAGGGCCGGTGAAAAACTGTTTTTT | CASADRAGEKLFF
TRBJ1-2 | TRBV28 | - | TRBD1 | TGTGCCAGCAGGGCAGGGGGGCATTATTCGGGCTACACCTTC | CASRAGGHYSGYTF
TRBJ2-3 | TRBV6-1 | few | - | TGTGCCAGCAGGGAGCCGGGCACAGATACGCAGTATTTT | CASREPGTDTQYF
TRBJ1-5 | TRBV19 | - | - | TGTGCCAGTAGTCTCGGGTTGCGTCAGCCCCTGCATTTT | CASSLGLRQPLHF
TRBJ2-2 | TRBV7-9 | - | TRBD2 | TGTGCCAGTCGCGGGACTAGCGGGAACACCGGGGAGCTGTTTTTT | CASRGTSGNTGELFF
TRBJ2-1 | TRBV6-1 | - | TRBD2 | TGTGCCAGCAGCCTCACGACTAGCGGGAGATATGAGCAGTTCTTC | CASSLTTSGRYEQFF
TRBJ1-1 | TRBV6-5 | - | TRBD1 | TGTGCCAGCAGTAACAGGGGGCAACGCACTGAAGCTTTCTTT | CASSNRGQRTEAFF